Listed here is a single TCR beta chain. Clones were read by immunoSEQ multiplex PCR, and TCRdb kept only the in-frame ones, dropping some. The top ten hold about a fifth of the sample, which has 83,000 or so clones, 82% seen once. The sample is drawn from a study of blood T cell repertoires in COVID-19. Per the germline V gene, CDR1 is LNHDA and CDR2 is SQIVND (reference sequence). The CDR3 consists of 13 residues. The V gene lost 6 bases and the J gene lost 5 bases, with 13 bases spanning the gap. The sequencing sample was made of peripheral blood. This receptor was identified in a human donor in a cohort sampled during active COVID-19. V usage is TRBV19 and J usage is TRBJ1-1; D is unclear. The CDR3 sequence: CASSPPTRTEAFF. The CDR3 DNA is TGTGCCAGTAGCCCCCCCACTAGAACTGAAGCTTTCTTT.